These T cell receptor beta chains were read from a single sample in a study of a mutant IDH1 vaccine in newly diagnosed glioma. No antigen has been identified for these receptors. The assay was immunoSEQ multiplex PCR, and TCRdb's table has in-frame clones only and misses some. The sample yields about 31,000 clones, roughly 86% seen once. The source material was PBMCs, sampled from a glioma patient whose treatment included an IDH1 peptide vaccine. Receptors originate from a man aged 25 to 40 with glioma. CDR3s include the opening cysteine and the closing phenylalanine or tryptophan. Fields, in order: J gene, D gene, clone size, V gene, CDR3 protein, CDR3 DNA. D genes are given only for firm matches. Clone size is stated in some rows and not others, as once, few, many or a class when expanded.

j_call: TRBJ1-1
d_call: TRBD1
clone_size: NA
v_call: TRBV18
cdr3_aa: CASSRQGPEAFF
cdr3_nt: TGTGCCAGCTCTAGACAGGGCCCTGAAGCTTTCTTT

j_call: TRBJ1-1
d_call: NA
clone_size: NA
v_call: TRBV7-9
cdr3_aa: CASSLQQNTEAFF
cdr3_nt: TGTGCCAGCAGCTTACAGCAGAACACTGAAGCTTTCTTT

j_call: TRBJ2-1
d_call: TRBD2
clone_size: NA
v_call: TRBV2
cdr3_aa: CASTGRAGTYNEQFF
cdr3_nt: TGTGCCAGCACTGGGCGAGCGGGAACCTACAATGAGCAGTTCTTC

j_call: TRBJ2-1
d_call: TRBD2
clone_size: NA
v_call: TRBV19
cdr3_aa: CASIPGLAGDRAGEQFF
cdr3_nt: TGTGCCAGTATCCCGGGACTAGCGGGAGACCGGGCGGGCGAGCAGTTCTTC

j_call: TRBJ2-7
d_call: NA
clone_size: NA
v_call: TRBV6-1
cdr3_aa: CASSALYPSDSSYEQYF
cdr3_nt: TGTGCCAGCAGTGCCCTATATCCTAGCGACAGCTCCTACGAGCAGTACTTC

j_call: TRBJ2-3
d_call: NA
clone_size: NA
v_call: TRBV5-6
cdr3_aa: CASSLVDSLRYF
cdr3_nt: TGTGCCAGCAGCTTGGTTGACAGCTTGCGGTATTTT

j_call: TRBJ2-1
d_call: TRBD2
clone_size: once
v_call: TRBV5-1
cdr3_aa: CASSGTSGRNEQFF
cdr3_nt: TGCGCCAGCAGCGGGACTAGCGGGCGGAATGAGCAGTTCTTC

j_call: TRBJ2-1
d_call: NA
clone_size: NA
v_call: TRBV18
cdr3_aa: CASSPTYNEQFF
cdr3_nt: TGTGCCAGCTCACCAACCTACAATGAGCAGTTCTTC

j_call: TRBJ1-1
d_call: NA
clone_size: few
v_call: TRBV19
cdr3_aa: CASSPQGLMNTEAFF
cdr3_nt: TGTGCCAGTAGTCCGCAAGGCCTGATGAACACTGAAGCTTTCTTT

j_call: TRBJ1-1
d_call: NA
clone_size: NA
v_call: TRBV29-1
cdr3_aa: CSVGGLGGLTEAFF
cdr3_nt: TGCAGCGTTGGGGGCCTCGGGGGGCTCACTGAAGCTTTCTTT

j_call: TRBJ2-2
d_call: TRBD1
clone_size: NA
v_call: TRBV19
cdr3_aa: CASWDRGGSGELFF
cdr3_nt: TGTGCCAGTTGGGACAGGGGCGGGTCCGGGGAGCTGTTTTTT

j_call: TRBJ2-3
d_call: NA
clone_size: NA
v_call: TRBV5-6
cdr3_aa: CASSQGQLTDTQYF
cdr3_nt: TGTGCCAGCAGCCAAGGACAACTCACAGATACGCAGTATTTT

j_call: TRBJ2-1
d_call: TRBD2
clone_size: once
v_call: TRBV2
cdr3_aa: CASSVSSGRFSYNEQFF
cdr3_nt: TGTGCCAGCAGTGTTAGTAGCGGGAGGTTCTCCTACAATGAGCAGTTCTTC

j_call: TRBJ2-7
d_call: NA
clone_size: NA
v_call: TRBV6-5
cdr3_aa: CASSSDTYEQYF
cdr3_nt: TGTGCCAGCAGTTCGGACACCTACGAGCAGTACTTC

j_call: TRBJ2-2
d_call: TRBD2
clone_size: NA
v_call: TRBV27
cdr3_aa: CASSVLTSGGNTGELFF
cdr3_nt: TGTGCCAGCAGCGTACTGACTAGCGGGGGGAACACCGGGGAGCTGTTTTTT

j_call: TRBJ2-1
d_call: TRBD2
clone_size: NA
v_call: TRBV9
cdr3_aa: CASSVGFGLVYNEQFF
cdr3_nt: TGTGCCAGCAGCGTAGGCTTCGGACTAGTGTACAATGAGCAGTTCTTC

j_call: TRBJ2-3
d_call: NA
clone_size: NA
v_call: TRBV19
cdr3_aa: CASSGSYTDTQYF
cdr3_nt: TGTGCCAGTAGTGGGAGCTACACAGATACGCAGTATTTT

j_call: TRBJ2-7
d_call: NA
clone_size: NA
v_call: TRBV4-1
cdr3_aa: CASSQGPDGYEQYF
cdr3_nt: TGCGCCAGCAGCCAAGGGCCGGATGGCTACGAGCAGTACTTC

j_call: TRBJ1-2
d_call: NA
clone_size: few
v_call: TRBV29-1
cdr3_aa: CSVATGGGYTF
cdr3_nt: TGCAGCGTTGCGACCGGAGGAGGCTACACCTTC